The entry below describes one T cell receptor (beta chain). Antigen: not known. The data were taken from a study of shared clonotypes between healthy human individuals. Overall study findings and caveats: Naive CD4 clonotypes overlapped across a handful of donors at roughly 5.1%.

Authors' processing steps: Because ImmunoSEQ provided only junction sequences with no quality scores, the filtering differed. The method was immunoSEQ multiplex PCR; TCRdb's version includes in-frame clones alone and lacks a portion of them. V and J calls and clone size are given by that table; D and trimming were obtained from the DNA. The table includes a few million clones, around nine tenths detected once. What was sequenced was naive CD4+ T cells sorted from blood. As to subset: CD45RA+ positively selected. The TCR was taken from a man between 18 and 29 years old in good health.

The CDR3 here is CASSQRGPSGATIYF. CDR3 nucleotides: TGTGCCAGCAGCCAGAGAGGGCCCTCCGGGGCCACCATATATTTT. The chain combines TRBV14 with TRBJ1-3; D may be TRBD1 (5 bases). V lost 3 bases and J 9 bases, leaving 18 bases between the germline ends. The germline gives CDR1 SGHDN, CDR2 FVKESK. This CDR3 region has 15 residues.